This TCR beta chain was sequenced for a study of blood T cell repertoires in COVID-19 (dated by TCRdb to the early 2020s). For the wider study: Collaborator samples came from the United States, Italy and Spain and covered acute and convalescent phases of COVID-19. The material from the prospective study consisted of cDNA or gDNA derived from T cells, B-cell-depleted T cells, or PBMCs. Deeply sampled blood TCRbeta repertoires from subjects exposed to, actively infected with, or recovered from COVID-19 were included in the dataset. The repertoires were released in a freely available public database meant as a resource for research on the immune response to SARS-CoV-2. Samples came from the ongoing ImmuneRACE study (first 160 participants) plus 1,254 subjects from 6 global collaborators. Sample metadata almost always included a de-identified subject ID, COVID-19 status, age in years and sex. Where available, HLA class I and class II types were taken from metadata supplied by the sample provider and were not determined by assay-based typing.

The collaborating institutions used their own protocols to collect whole blood in K2EDTA tubes. For TCRbeta analysis, collaborator samples were shipped as frozen whole blood, as isolated PBMCs, or as DNA extracted from either sample type. V is pared back by 6 bases and J by 8 bases, with 11 bases lying between the germline termini. There are 12 amino acids in the CDR3, from cysteine to phenylalanine inclusive. This entry keeps only the CDR3 DNA: 36 bases, framed from base 1. The paper as a whole reports these results and caveats: The amount of clinical and demographic metadata varied by source and participant and was provided uncurated.

TCRbeta CDR3 regions were amplified from genomic DNA by means of the immunoSEQ Assay, a bias-controlled multiplex PCR. Processing in the source paper ran as follows. The number of nucleated cells in each sample was estimated by amplification of reference gene primers within the assay. To quantify the absolute abundance of each unique TCRbeta CDR3 rearrangement, sequence reads were collapsed and filtered. For each sample, productive Simpson clonality was calculated as the square root of Simpson's diversity index across productive rearrangements. TCRdb took this table from immuneACCESS and kept in-frame rearrangements with V and J called. Such tables lack part of the clones; where checked against another copy, unresolved V genes explain under half of the gap, and the rest is unexplained. The V and J calls and the clone size are those of that table, but D and trimming were determined from the DNA. The sample table contains under 300,000 clones; only one count was recorded for around nine tenths of them. Together, the top ten hold approximately 6.8% of the sample.

As for this clone: Its cognate antigen has yet to be identified. One base away there is no much larger clone; base qualities are not given.

The TCR originated in a woman aged 70-85 years with active or convalescent COVID-19. The chain uses TRBV12-3 or TRBV12-4 and TRBJ2-1; matching of 6 bases hints at TRBD2 as the D gene. Sequencing was carried out using peripheral blood. The nucleotides are TGTGCCAGCAGACTGGGGGGAGATGAGCAGTTCTTC. Its protein product is CASRLGGDEQFF.